This T cell receptor (beta chain) was found in a study of OX40 agonist ivuxolimab in advanced cancers. Study-wide background: Participants could have had prior anti-PD-1, anti-PD-L1 or anti-CTLA-4 therapy, and around 40% had some.

The V and J ends lost 5 bases and 0 bases respectively, with 8 bases between them. The CDR3 runs 15 residues. Germline lookup yields CDR1 LNHDA and CDR2 SQIVND (reference sequence). Libraries were prepared by immunoSEQ multiplex PCR; TCRdb keeps only in-frame clonotypes and omits some of them. Here the sample spans more than 60,000 clones, 85% to 90% being singletons. The TCR comes from an adult with an advanced solid tumor such as melanoma, head and neck, liver or kidney cancer. The sequencing here drew on CD4+ or CD8+ T cells sorted from blood, taken in a trial of the OX40 agonist ivuxolimab. J is TRBJ2-6 and V is TRBV19; D is unresolved. CDR3 sequence reads: CASSSGASGANVLTF. CDR3 coding DNA: TGTGCCAGTAGTTCCGGAGCCTCTGGGGCCAACGTCCTGACTTTC.